Each of the 32 T cell receptor beta chains below was sequenced from the same sample in a study of neoadjuvant anti-PD-1 for oral cavity cancer. Indicated time point: after neoadjuvant nivolumab, at surgical resection. Libraries were prepared by immunoSEQ multiplex PCR; TCRdb keeps only in-frame clonotypes and omits some of them. The table has 55,000 to 75,000 clones, approximately 87% seen once. The sample here was PBMCs, taken after nivolumab (anti-PD-1) treatment. The receptor set was obtained from a person between 40 and 85 years old with oral cavity squamous cell carcinoma.

In this sample, this clone turned up once. The V and J genes are TRBV5-4 and TRBJ1-1; 7 nucleotides line up with TRBD1. Germline V gene sequence: CDR1 SGHNT, CDR2 YYREEE (reference sequence). V lost 4 bases to trimming and J lost 10 bases; unmatched junction nucleotides: 7. This CDR3 has 12 residues. This CDR3 is CASSPDRVGAFF. The CDR3, as DNA: TGTGCCAGCAGCCCTGACAGGGTGGGAGCTTTCTTT.

The chain joins TRBV5-8 to TRBJ2-7; 9 bases map to TRBD1. Germline values: CDR1 SGHTS, CDR2 YDEGEE. The length of the CDR3 is 15 residues. With V trimmed by 5 bases and J by 2 bases, 8 bases remained unmatched. CDR3 loop: CASSFGTGWAYEQYF. In nucleotides, the CDR3 is TGTGCCAGCAGTTTCGGGACAGGGTGGGCCTACGAGCAGTACTTC.

The chain uses TRBV5-1 and TRBJ2-7; 10 nucleotides agree with TRBD1. The germline gives CDR1 SGHRS, CDR2 YFSETQ. Trimming took 3 bases from V and 5 from J; bases not matched to a gene: 11. CDR3 size: 16 residues. The CDR3 nucleotides read TGCGCCAGCAGCTCCATCGCCGGGACAGGGGTCCACGAGCAGTACTTC. This translates into CASSSIAGTGVHEQYF.

The genes are TRBV11-1 and TRBJ1-2; D remains ambiguous. Trimming removed 2 bases at V and 4 bases at J, with 11 bases between. There are 14 residues in the CDR3. Germline values: CDR1 SGHAT, CDR2 FQDESV (reference sequence). The CDR3 region has the DNA TGTGCCAGCAGCTTACAGGCGGTGAGCTATGGCTACACCTTC. Translated: CASSLQAVSYGYTF. Using reference TRBV11-1 and TRBJ1-2 for the parts outside the CDR3, the full variable domain is EAEVAQSPRYKITEKSQAVAFWCDPISGHATLYWYRQILGQGPELLVQFQDESVVDDSQLPKDRFSAERLKGVDSTLKIQPAELGDSAMYLCASSLQAVSYGYTFGSGTRLTVV.

This chain links TRBV7-6 with TRBJ2-7, with 11 bases fitting TRBD2. The V segment lost 4 bases and the J segment 5 bases; nucleotides outside the gene matches: 4. The CDR3 has 14 residues. Looked up from germline, CDR1 is SGHVS and CDR2 is FNYEAQ. The CDR3 spells CASSSKGLADEQYF. CDR3 nucleotide sequence: TGTGCCAGCAGCTCGAAGGGACTAGCGGACGAGCAGTACTTC.

The CDR3 sequence: CASSPGRSYEQYF. DNA for the CDR3: TGTGCCAGCTCACCTGGGCGGTCCTACGAGCAGTACTTC. The gene calls are TRBV18 and TRBJ2-7; no clear D gene. This CDR3 is built from 13 residues. Germline CDR1 KGHSH, CDR2 LQKENI. The ends were cut back, 3 bases at V and 1 base at J, with 7 bases in the middle.

This clone was recorded once. The chain carries TRBV6-5 and TRBJ1-2; D not resolved. The germline CDR1 and CDR2 sequences are MNHEY and SVGAGI. The CDR3 length is 13 residues. V lost 5 bases, J lost 3 bases, and 10 bases lay in between. Written as DNA, the CDR3 is TGTGCCAGCAGTCGGACGGTATACTATGGCTACACCTTC. Translation: CASSRTVYYGYTF.

The V and J genes are TRBV27 and TRBJ2-5; 11 positions agree with TRBD2. The CDR3 is made up of 17 amino acids. Per germline, CDR1 MNHEY and CDR2 SMNVEV (reference sequence). J gave up 1 base and V 6 bases, and 10 bases lay outside the gene matches. The CDR3 region has the DNA TGTGCCAGCAGCGGTGGGGGGACTAGCGGCCTCCAAGAGACCCAGTACTTC. Protein product: CASSGGGTSGLQETQYF.

V and J are TRBV6-1 and TRBJ2-6; 7 positions agree with TRBD2. V lost 7 bases to trimming and J lost 2 bases; unmatched junction nucleotides: 2. Germline lookup yields CDR1 MNHNS and CDR2 SASEGT. There are 14 residues in the CDR3. The DNA for the CDR3 is TGTGCCAGCAAACGGGAGGCTGGGGCCAACGTCCTGACTTTC. It yields the protein CASKREAGANVLTF.

The table lists this clone with a count of one. The rearrangement links TRBV6-5 to TRBJ2-7; no clear D gene. The CDR3 loop spans 13 amino acids. The V end lost 0 bases, the J end lost 0 bases, and 3 bases lay between the germline ends. Germline V gene data show CDR1 as MNHEY and CDR2 as SVGAGI. CDR3 region: CASSYSYSYEQYF. In DNA form, the CDR3 reads TGTGCCAGCAGTTACTCGTACTCCTACGAGCAGTACTTC.

The chain recombines TRBV1 with TRBJ2-5; TRBD2, the D gene given by the table, was not confirmed from the DNA. TRBV1 is assigned pseudogene status. The CDR3 loop spans 19 amino acids. This CDR3 reads CTSSQRGTAGGPEWETQYF. CDR3 sequence (DNA): TGCACCAGCAGCCAACGCGGCACGGCGGGGGGGCCGGAGTGGGAGACCCAGTACTTC.

The CDR3: CASSPPDRVGGYTF. CDR3 coding DNA: TGTGCCAGTAGCCCACCTGACAGGGTGGGCGGCTACACCTTC. This chain joins TRBV19 and TRBJ1-2, with 7 bases matching TRBD1. Germline CDR1 and CDR2: LNHDA and SQIVND (reference sequence). The CDR3 loop spans 14 amino acids. With 6 bases clipped from V and 8 bases from J, the junction kept 12 bases outside the gene matches.

The chain joins TRBV28 to TRBJ2-7; 8 positions agree with TRBD2. This CDR3 comprises 15 residues. V gave up 7 bases and J gave up 2 bases; unmatched junction bases: 10. The germline CDR1 and CDR2 sequences are MDHEN and SYDVKM. This chain's CDR3 is CASTTPLAETYEQYF. DNA of the CDR3: TGTGCCAGCACCACCCCACTAGCGGAGACCTACGAGCAGTACTTC.

The rearrangement links TRBV5-8 to TRBJ2-3, with D perhaps TRBD2 (5 bases). The V and J ends lost 0 bases and 2 bases respectively, with 10 bases between them. CDR3 length: 15 residues. Germline lookup yields CDR1 SGHTS and CDR2 YDEGEE. The CDR3 region is CASSLGQTTTDTQYF. The CDR3 DNA follows: TGTGCCAGCAGCTTGGGGCAGACTACCACAGATACGCAGTATTTT.

This chain joins TRBV6-1 and TRBJ1-5; D remains ambiguous. Germline V gene lookup returns CDR1 MNHNS and CDR2 SASEGT. This CDR3 spans 14 amino acids. Trimming took 6 bases from V and 6 from J, leaving 15 bases between them. The CDR3 DNA reads TGTGCCAGCAGGTTCTCTAAGGGTATTCAGCCCCAGCATTTT. Protein sequence: CASRFSKGIQPQHF.

J is TRBJ2-1 and V is TRBV5-1, with 10 bases matching TRBD2. V lost 4 bases to trimming and J lost 0 bases; unmatched junction nucleotides: 1. The CDR3 has 15 residues. The germline V gene has CDR1 SGHRS and CDR2 YFSETQ. The CDR3 DNA is TGCGCCAGCAGCACTAGCGGGATCTCCTACAATGAGCAGTTCTTC. This gives the protein CASSTSGISYNEQFF.

CDR3 bases: TGCGCCAGCAGCTTGGCCCCTACGGGTGAAAAACTGTTTTTT. Its protein is CASSLAPTGEKLFF. The chain couples TRBV5-1 to TRBJ1-4, with D unresolved. CDR1 is SGHRS, CDR2 YFSETQ, per germline. The V and J ends lost 0 bases and 7 bases respectively, with 10 bases between them. This CDR3 has 14 amino acids.

V usage is TRBV11-2 and J usage is TRBJ2-7; TRBD1 matches 10 bases. The CDR3 spans 16 residues. V dropped 5 bases and J dropped 6; count of bases not matched to a gene: 13. Germline V gives CDR1 SGHAT, CDR2 FQNNGV. The CDR3 DNA follows: TGTGCCAGCAGCCCAATCGGGGGACAGGGGCCTCTCGAGCAGTACTTC. Translating gives CASSPIGGQGPLEQYF.

This clone was seen a single time. CDR3 nucleotides: TGTGCCAGTACTGGATCAGGGACGAGGAATCAGCCCCAGCATTTT. Translating it yields CASTGSGTRNQPQHF. The chain joins TRBV28 to TRBJ1-5; perhaps TRBD1 as D (5 bases). Per the germline V gene, CDR1 is MDHEN and CDR2 is SYDVKM. CDR3 length: 15 residues. V lost 9 bases and J lost 4, with 19 bases in between.

The genes are TRBV7-6 and TRBJ2-7, with 7 bases lining up with TRBD1. The CDR3 consists of 15 residues. V lost 4 bases to trimming and J lost 5 bases; unmatched junction nucleotides: 11. The V gene's germline CDR1 is SGHVS and CDR2 FNYEAQ. As DNA, the CDR3 is TGTGCCAGCAGCTATAGATCCGGGACAGAAGACGAGCAGTACTTC. Translating it yields CASSYRSGTEDEQYF.

The chain carries TRBV5-1 and TRBJ2-3; maybe TRBD2 (5 bases). The germline V gene encodes CDR1 SGHRS and CDR2 YFSETQ. The CDR3 length is 16 residues. V lost 1 base and J 4 bases, leaving 16 bases between the germline ends. The CDR3 DNA is TGCGCCAGCAGCTTGCGAGGGAGCGGTAGCGCAGATACGCAGTATTTT. It specifies CASSLRGSGSADTQYF.

CDR3 DNA sequence: TGTGCCAGTAGTCCATTGGACCGCGGGAGCAATCAGCCCCAGCATTTT. Its protein product is CASSPLDRGSNQPQHF. V and J are TRBV19 and TRBJ1-5; D not resolved. CDR1 and CDR2 (germline): LNHDA, SQIVND (reference sequence). This CDR3 is built from 16 residues. With 5 bases removed from V and 1 base from J, the gap between germline ends came to 15 bases.

V gene TRBV30 combines with J gene TRBJ1-5, with 9 bases that match TRBD1. Germline V gives CDR1 GTSNPN, CDR2 SVGIG (reference sequence). V lost 1 base to trimming and J lost 6 bases; unmatched junction nucleotides: 7. The length of the CDR3 is 15 residues. The CDR3 DNA sequence: TGTGCCTGGAGTGGAGGACAGGGGTTCAGTCAGCCCCAGCATTTT. Translated, it gives CAWSGGQGFSQPQHF.

The chain links TRBV5-5 to TRBJ2-7; D is uncertain. This CDR3 is 15 amino acids long. V was pared by 0 bases and J by 2 bases, with 12 bases between. Looked up from germline, CDR1 is SGHKS and CDR2 is YYEKEE (reference sequence). CDR3 sequence (DNA): TGTGCCAGCAGCTTGGTAGTAGCCGGTACCTACGAGCAGTACTTC. Its translation: CASSLVVAGTYEQYF.

There are a few counts of this clone. The chain carries TRBV18 and TRBJ1-3; D not resolved. The CDR3 totals 15 residues. The germline V gene encodes CDR1 KGHSH and CDR2 LQKENI. V was shortened by 3 bases and J by 2 bases, with 11 bases between the two germline ends. The CDR3 DNA is TGTGCCAGCTCACCCCCGGGGTCTCCTGGAAACACCATATATTTT. Its translation: CASSPPGSPGNTIYF.

This chain connects TRBV30 to TRBJ1-1; the D gene is possibly TRBD1 (5 bases). CDR3 length equals 15 residues. The V gene lost 2 bases and the J gene lost 0 bases, with 13 bases spanning the gap. Germline V gene lookup returns CDR1 GTSNPN and CDR2 SVGIG (reference sequence). CDR3 residues: CAWSLPGGLNTEAFF. CDR3 in DNA: TGTGCCTGGAGTCTTCCGGGGGGATTGAACACTGAAGCTTTCTTT.

The J gene is TRBJ2-3, the V gene TRBV30; 7 bases map to TRBD1. CDR1 is GTSNPN and CDR2 is SVGIG in the germline V gene (reference sequence). The CDR3 extends over 17 amino acids. V was pared by 1 base and J by 4 bases, with 14 bases of the junction left unmatched. The chain's CDR3 is CAWSAVYRGRGADTQYF. The DNA for the CDR3 is TGTGCCTGGAGTGCGGTTTACAGGGGAAGGGGTGCAGATACGCAGTATTTT.

The chain joins TRBV6-5 to TRBJ1-2; maybe TRBD1 (5 bases). The CDR3 is made up of 14 amino acids. Trimming cost V 0 bases and J 5 bases, with 10 bases left between them. Per the germline V gene, CDR1 is MNHEY and CDR2 is SVGAGI. The CDR3 protein is CASSYSVGAYGYTF. The CDR3 nucleotides are TGTGCCAGCAGTTACTCGGTAGGGGCGTATGGCTACACCTTC.

This chain links TRBV6-5 with TRBJ1-4; D gene ambiguous. This CDR3 contains 16 residues. CDR1 and CDR2 (germline): MNHEY, SVGAGI. V was cut by 2 bases and J by 7 bases, with 17 bases left in between. Here the CDR3 DNA reads TGTGCCAGCAGTTACGGAGGGTCCAGATTGGGTGAAAAACTGTTTTTT. Translation: CASSYGGSRLGEKLFF.

The chain employs TRBV2 and TRBJ1-6, with a possible D match to TRBD1 (5 bases). Germline V gene sequence: CDR1 SNHLY, CDR2 FYNNEI. Deletions cut 2 bases from V and 8 bases from J, with 19 bases between. This CDR3 is built from 17 residues. CDR3 DNA: TGTGCCAGCAGTGAAAGGTCCCCGCGTACGGGGGATTCACCCCTCCACTTT. Protein sequence: CASSERSPRTGDSPLHF.

This clone is a singleton in its sample. The chain carries TRBV18 and TRBJ2-3; 9 bases line up with TRBD1. The germline V gene has CDR1 KGHSH and CDR2 LQKENI. The CDR3 totals 16 residues. The V segment lost 3 bases and the J segment 4 bases; nucleotides outside the gene matches: 8. The CDR3, as DNA: TGTGCCAGCTCACCCTCCGGGGACAGGGTCCCAGATACGCAGTATTTT. Protein: CASSPSGDRVPDTQYF.

The V gene is TRBV6-1, the J gene TRBJ1-5; a weak D match, TRBD1 (6 bases). The germline V gene encodes CDR1 MNHNS and CDR2 SASEGT. Trimming took off 6 bases at V and 3 bases at J, with 15 bases between the two ends. The CDR3 totals 15 residues. DNA for the CDR3: TGTGCCAGCAGCGATACTACAGGGTTCAATCAGCCCCAGCATTTT. It encodes CASSDTTGFNQPQHF.